This T cell receptor (beta chain) originates from a study of blood T cell repertoires in COVID-19. Background on the study: Nucleic acid was either cDNA or gDNA, and it came from T cells, B-cell-depleted T cells, or PBMCs.

This clone appeared a single time. As processed by the authors: Nucleated cell counts were estimated from reference gene primer amplification. Sequencing used immunoSEQ multiplex PCR; TCRdb keeps in-frame clones, though not all of them. V and J calls and clone size are as listed in that table; D and trimming were resolved from the DNA. The table has under 90,000 clones, roughly 80% seen once. Trimming removed 4 bases at V and 9 bases at J, with 19 bases between. Germline V gene sequence: CDR1 LGHDT, CDR2 YNNKEL (reference sequence). The length of the CDR3 is 15 residues. This chain links TRBV3-1 (or the pseudogene TRBV3-2) with TRBJ1-5; D perhaps matches TRBD1 (5 bases). The origin of this receptor is a woman at least 80 years old with active or convalescent COVID-19. The sample consisted of peripheral blood. The CDR3 sequence: CASSRDSRSGGPQHF. The CDR3 nucleotides are TGTGCCAGCAGCCGGGACTCCCGATCGGGCGGGCCCCAGCATTTT.